These 29 T cell receptor beta chains came from one sample sequenced in a study of blood T cell repertoires in COVID-19. Sequencing was performed with immunoSEQ multiplex PCR; in TCRdb, only in-frame clones are kept and a portion is missing. The table includes hundreds of thousands of clones, around 87% detected once. Sequencing was performed on PBMCs or T cells enriched from blood (not recorded which). Receptors originate from a woman aged 50 to 60 who had recovered from COVID-19.

V usage is TRBV19 and J usage is TRBJ1-5, with 11 bases matching TRBD1. Trimming took 8 bases from V and 0 from J; bases not matched to a gene: 3. This CDR3 has 15 residues. CDR1 LNHDA and CDR2 SQIVND come from the germline V gene (reference sequence). CDR3 amino acids: CASRDRGVSNQPQHF. The CDR3 bases are TGTGCCAGTCGGGACAGGGGGGTTAGCAATCAGCCCCAGCATTTT. Supplemented by reference TRBV19 and TRBJ1-5, the full variable domain reads DGGITQSPKYLFRKEGQNVTLSCEQNLNHDAMYWYRQDPGQGLRLIYYSQIVNDFQKGDIAEGYSVSREKKESFPLTVTSAQKNPTAFYLCASRDRGVSNQPQHFGDGTRLSIL.

In this sample, this clone turned up a few times. The chain uses TRBV30 and TRBJ1-6; no firm D call. Germline V CDR1 and CDR2: GTSNPN, SVGIG (reference sequence). This CDR3 contains 13 residues. V shed 3 bases and J shed 10 bases, with 13 bases lying between them. DNA of the CDR3: TGTGCCTGGAGCCGGGGAATGGAGTCACCCCTCCACTTT. Protein: CAWSRGMESPLHF.

The chain employs TRBV3-1 (or the pseudogene TRBV3-2) and TRBJ2-7; tentative D call: TRBD2 (5 bases). V lost 4 bases to trimming and J lost 2 bases, with 12 bases between them. The CDR3 extends over 14 amino acids. Germline values: CDR1 LGHDT, CDR2 YNNKEL (reference sequence). CDR3 in DNA: TGTGCCAGCAGCCGCCAAGAGGGAACCTACGAGCAGTACTTC. This translates into CASSRQEGTYEQYF.

The genes are TRBV9 and TRBJ1-4, with 7 bases lining up with TRBD1. From germline, CDR1 is SGDLS and CDR2 YYNGEE. The CDR3 sequence is 15 residues long. The trim removed 4 bases at V and 4 bases at J, leaving 7 bases unmatched. The DNA of the CDR3 is TGTGCCAGCAGCCCCAGGACAGGTTATAATGAAAAACTGTTTTTT. Translating it yields CASSPRTGYNEKLFF.

The V gene is TRBV29-1, the J gene TRBJ1-1; weak D call: TRBD1 (6 bases). Germline V gene data show CDR1 as SQVTM and CDR2 as ANQGSEA. The ends were cut back, 7 bases at V and 1 base at J, with 16 bases in the middle. The length of the CDR3 is 14 residues. The CDR3 DNA reads as TGCAGCGGACAGGAAAGAGTTGGGAACACTGAAGCTTTCTTT. Protein sequence: CSGQERVGNTEAFF.

The CDR3 coding sequence is TGCGCCAGCTCTGATCTCCGGGACAGGGGGTTGGCGACTAATGAAAAACTGTTTTTT. It yields the protein CASSDLRDRGLATNEKLFF. The chain links TRBV10-2 to TRBJ1-4; TRBD1 agrees at 11 bases. V was pared by 8 bases and J by 2 bases, with 16 bases of the junction left unmatched. Germline CDR1 is WSHSY and CDR2 is SAAADI. CDR3 size: 19 residues.

The rearrangement links TRBV30 to TRBJ1-5; 9 bases agree with TRBD1. V trimming: 2 bases; J trimming: 6 bases; junction bases outside the gene matches: 14. CDR1 is GTSNPN and CDR2 is SVGIG in the germline V gene (reference sequence). The CDR3 is 17 residues long. CDR3 region: CAWSPSRTTGGGQPQHF. Here the CDR3 DNA reads TGTGCCTGGAGTCCCTCACGAACGACAGGGGGAGGTCAGCCCCAGCATTTT. Together with reference TRBV30 and TRBJ1-5, the CDR3 gives the full variable domain: SQTIHQWPATLVQPVGSPLSLECTVEGTSNPNLYWYRQAAGRGLQLLFYSVGIGQISSEVPQNLSASRPQDRQFILSSKKLLLSDSGFYLCAWSPSRTTGGGQPQHFGDGTRLSIL.

The chain couples TRBV2 to TRBJ2-2; weak D call: TRBD1 (5 bases). Germline V lookup: CDR1 SNHLY, CDR2 FYNNEI. V was trimmed by 6 bases and J by 6 bases, leaving 14 bases between them. This CDR3 has 14 amino acids. The CDR3 DNA is TGTGCCAGCAGGCAGGGCGTTTCGGCCGGGGAGCTGTTTTTT. This translates into CASRQGVSAGELFF.

The V gene is TRBV7-9, the J gene TRBJ2-1, with TRBD2 as a possible D gene (5 bases). This CDR3 region has 14 residues. V was shortened by 5 bases and J by 4 bases, with 12 bases between the two germline ends. Germline V gives CDR1 SEHNR, CDR2 FQNEAQ (reference sequence). Written as DNA, the CDR3 is TGTGCCAGCAGCCAGCTCGGGATTTACAATGAGCAGTTCTTC. It codes for CASSQLGIYNEQFF.

The rearrangement links TRBV18 to TRBJ1-5, with a weak D call TRBD1 (6 bases). This CDR3 is 16 amino acids long. Between the trimmed V and J ends, which lost 6 bases and 3 bases, there was a span of 18 bases. Per germline, CDR1 KGHSH and CDR2 LQKENI. In DNA form, the CDR3 reads TGTGCCAGCTCTTCGTCCTCCGGGGGGGCCAATCAGCCCCAGCATTTT. Translation gives CASSSSSGGANQPQHF.

The CDR3, as DNA: TGCGCCAGCTCCCAGGCGACACAGAACACCGGGGAGCTGTTTTTT. It codes for CASSQATQNTGELFF. V and J are TRBV5-1 and TRBJ2-2, with unresolved D. Germline CDR1 SGHRS, CDR2 YFSETQ. V gave up 7 bases and J gave up 1 base, with 14 bases separating them. The CDR3 runs 15 residues.

The chain is built from TRBV7-2 and TRBJ2-5; 9 bases line up with TRBD2. The CDR3 consists of 14 residues. Germline CDR1 reads SGHTA; CDR2 reads FQGNSA. V shed 5 bases and J 3 bases; nucleotides not matched to a gene: 4. Here the CDR3 reads CASSGRLAEETQYF. Written as DNA, the CDR3 is TGTGCCAGCAGCGGCCGACTAGCGGAAGAGACCCAGTACTTC.

This clone came up a few times. The V gene is TRBV7-9, the J gene TRBJ2-1, with D possibly TRBD2 on 5 matching bases. V was clipped by 1 base and J by 9 bases, with 13 bases between them. The CDR3 sequence is 14 residues long. Germline V gene data show CDR1 as SEHNR and CDR2 as FQNEAQ (reference sequence). Here the CDR3 reads CASSLGGSNSEQFF. The CDR3 DNA sequence: TGTGCCAGCAGCTTAGGAGGGTCCAATTCTGAGCAGTTCTTC.

CDR3 residues: CASSLVGLASYEQYF. DNA for the CDR3: TGTGCCAGCAGCTTGGTCGGTCTAGCGAGCTACGAGCAGTACTTC. This rearrangement joins TRBV5-4 to TRBJ2-7; D might be TRBD2 (6 bases). Trimming took 0 bases from V and 3 from J, leaving 13 bases between them. CDR1 is SGHNT, CDR2 YYREEE, per germline (reference sequence). The CDR3 totals 15 residues. The full variable domain, with the rest looked up from reference TRBV5-4 and TRBJ2-7, is ETGVTQSPTHLIKTRGQQVTLRCSSQSGHNTVSWYQQALGQGPQFIFQYYREEENGRGNFPPRFSGLQFPNYSSELNVNALELDDSALYLCASSLVGLASYEQYFGPGTRLTVT.

V is TRBV2 and J is TRBJ2-7, with TRBD2 matching 12 bases. There are 15 residues in the CDR3. J gave up 3 bases and V 7 bases, and 7 bases lay outside the gene matches. Germline V gene lookup returns CDR1 SNHLY and CDR2 FYNNEI. CDR3 residues: CASTALAGGIYEQYF. CDR3 sequence (DNA): TGTGCCAGCACCGCCCTAGCGGGGGGGATCTACGAGCAGTACTTC.

This chain uses TRBV6-5 with TRBJ1-5, with 7 bases aligning to TRBD1. V shed 4 bases, J shed 0 bases, and the junction held 3 bases outside the gene matches. The germline gives CDR1 MNHEY, CDR2 SVGAGI. The CDR3 covers 15 residues. In DNA form, the CDR3 reads TGTGCCAGCAGTTCGGGACAGTATAGCAATCAGCCCCAGCATTTT. Its translation is CASSSGQYSNQPQHF.

This chain uses TRBV7-9 with TRBJ2-7; 12 bases are shared with TRBD1. V was clipped by 7 bases and J by 4 bases; unmatched bases: 2. CDR1 SEHNR and CDR2 FQNEAQ come from the germline V gene (reference sequence). CDR3 length: 13 amino acids. The CDR3 DNA sequence: TGTGCCAGCATGGGACAGGGGGCTTACGAGCAGTACTTC. Its translation: CASMGQGAYEQYF.

The genes are TRBV7-9 and TRBJ2-1; D might be TRBD1 (5 bases). V lost 1 base, J lost 5 bases, and 12 bases lay in between. CDR3 size: 15 residues. From germline, CDR1 is SEHNR and CDR2 FQNEAQ (reference sequence). The CDR3 loop is CASSLGSGIHNEQFF. The CDR3, as DNA: TGTGCCAGCAGCTTAGGATCAGGGATCCACAATGAGCAGTTCTTC.

The rearrangement uses TRBV29-1 and TRBJ2-5; D is undetermined. Germline assignment: CDR1 SQVTM and CDR2 ANQGSEA. The CDR3 length is 13 residues. Trimming pared 4 bases from V and 4 bases from J, leaving 13 bases between. The CDR3 DNA sequence: TGCAGCGTTGGAAGCGCGCAAGGAGAGACCCAGTACTTC. Translation: CSVGSAQGETQYF.

The gene calls are TRBV6-4 and TRBJ1-5; TRBD1 is a possible D gene (6 bases). CDR1 is MRHNA and CDR2 is SNTAGT in the germline V gene. The CDR3 is 13 residues long. Trimming left V 5 bases short and J 5 bases short, with 10 bases between. The CDR3 DNA reads as TGTGCCAGCAGTACGGACAGCGATCAGCCCCAGCATTTT. Its protein product is CASSTDSDQPQHF.

The chain combines TRBV4-2 with TRBJ2-1, with 9 nucleotides matching TRBD2. Trimming took 5 bases from V and 6 from J; bases not matched to a gene: 11. The CDR3 has 16 residues. Germline V CDR1 and CDR2: LGHNA, YNFKEQ. CDR3 sequence reads: CASSIAETSGFNEQFF. The CDR3 DNA is TGTGCCAGCAGCATAGCGGAAACTAGCGGGTTCAATGAGCAGTTCTTC.

This CDR3 reads CASSEVGTDSTDTQYF. The CDR3, as DNA: TGTGCCAGCAGTGAAGTTGGCACAGACAGCACAGATACGCAGTATTTT. J is TRBJ2-3 and V is TRBV2; D ambiguous. V lost 1 base and J 0 bases, leaving 11 bases between the germline ends. The CDR3 length is 16 residues. Germline loops: CDR1 SNHLY, CDR2 FYNNEI.

The chain recombines TRBV6-4 with TRBJ1-4; D not resolved. The CDR3 has 14 amino acids. Deletions cut 7 bases from V and 2 bases from J, with 11 bases between. Per germline, CDR1 MRHNA and CDR2 SNTAGT. The CDR3 loop reads CASTPYSTNEKLFF. DNA for the CDR3: TGTGCCAGCACACCGTACAGTACTAATGAAAAACTGTTTTTT.

The V and J genes are TRBV28 and TRBJ2-7; the D gene is possibly TRBD2 (5 bases). Germline lookup yields CDR1 MDHEN and CDR2 SYDVKM. This CDR3 is built from 15 residues. The V end was cut by 5 bases, the J end by 0 bases, with 14 bases between. CDR3 in amino acids: CASSHRTGNSYEQYF. In DNA form, the CDR3 reads TGTGCCAGCAGTCATCGGACGGGAAACTCCTACGAGCAGTACTTC. The full variable domain, its missing parts supplied by reference TRBV28 and TRBJ2-7, is DVKVTQSSRYLVKRTGEKVFLECVQDMDHENMFWYRQDPGLGLRLIYFSYDVKMKEKGDIPEGYSVSREKKERFSLILESASTNQTSMYLCASSHRTGNSYEQYFGPGTRLTVT.

Points on this clone: Germline and junction disagree at one end, which may indicate a read error. The J gene is TRBJ2-5, the V gene TRBV7-7, with 8 bases aligning to TRBD1. Germline lookup yields CDR1 SSHAT and CDR2 FNYEAQ (reference sequence). The length of the CDR3 is 13 residues. The DNA of the CDR3 is TGTGCTAGCAGCCCGGACAGGGTGGAGACCCAGTACTTC. As protein: CASSPDRVETQYF.

The chain is built from TRBV6-6 and TRBJ2-1; D unclear. Per the germline V gene, CDR1 is MNHNY and CDR2 is SVGAGI (reference sequence). CDR3 length: 14 residues. The ends were cut back, 2 bases at V and 9 bases at J, with 14 bases in the middle. Here the CDR3 DNA reads TGTGCCAGCAGTTACCGTGCTATCTCTGGTGAGCAGTTCTTC. Its protein product is CASSYRAISGEQFF.

The rearrangement joins TRBV19 to TRBJ1-2; 12 positions agree with TRBD1. The CDR3 is made up of 14 amino acids. Germline CDR1 and CDR2: LNHDA and SQIVND (reference sequence). V was clipped by 3 bases and J by 5 bases; unmatched bases: 1. Here the CDR3 DNA reads TGTGCCAGTAGTATGGGACAGGGGGCTTATGGCTACACCTTC. Translated: CASSMGQGAYGYTF.

The chain uses TRBV5-4 and TRBJ1-2; D gene unclear. CDR3 length: 12 residues. Germline V gene lookup returns CDR1 SGHNT and CDR2 YYREEE (reference sequence). Trimming pared 2 bases from V and 6 bases from J, leaving 8 bases between. For the CDR3, the DNA is TGTGCCAGCAGCTTTGAGCGGGATGGCTACACCTTC. Translating gives CASSFERDGYTF.

The chain uses TRBV19 and TRBJ1-1; no definite D call. Looked up from germline, CDR1 is LNHDA and CDR2 is SQIVND (reference sequence). Trimming took 3 bases from V and 1 from J, leaving 9 bases between them. This CDR3 region has 14 residues. CDR3 amino acids: CASSITAGNTEAFF. In nucleotides, the CDR3 is TGTGCCAGTAGTATTACGGCGGGGAACACTGAAGCTTTCTTT.